The entry that follows covers one T cell receptor (beta chain) sequence. Relative to the germline gene, one junction end is altered; a read error may explain this. This CDR3 spans 15 amino acids. CDR1 is SSHAT and CDR2 is FNYEAQ in the germline V gene (reference sequence). This sample stems from a study of OX40 agonist ivuxolimab in advanced cancers. The protocol was immunoSEQ multiplex PCR, while the TCRdb copy is restricted to in-frame clones and leaves out a portion. The sample records tens of thousands of clones, approximately 84% being singletons. The chain uses TRBV7-7 and TRBJ2-5; D call uncertain. Here the sequenced sample was CD4+ or CD8+ T cells sorted from blood, taken in a trial of the OX40 agonist ivuxolimab. The receptor comes from an adult with an advanced solid tumor such as melanoma, head and neck, liver or kidney cancer. The CDR3 region is CASSLESGSGRVQYF. The CDR3 DNA is TGTGCTAGCAGCTTAGAATCGGGCTCCGGGCGTGTCCAGTACTTC.